Listed below are T cell receptor beta chains from one sample, sequenced in a study of CD8+ T cells in alopecia areata. Repertoires were generated with immunoSEQ multiplex PCR, while TCRdb's copy carries only in-frame clones and drops some. The sample carries about 120,000 clones, about 50% recorded once. Sequences were derived from CD4+ T cells sorted from blood, sampled at week 4, from a patient treated with tofacitinib. The receptors were sampled from a human donor with alopecia areata. The CDR3 runs from the conserved cysteine through the conserved F or W. The D gene is left open where the match is weak. Size is omitted from some rows. Given values are once, few, many or a class for expanded clones.

clone_size j_call v_call d_call cdr3_nt cdr3_aa
- TRBJ2-5 TRBV30 - TGTGCCTGGAGATCATCGTGGGAGACCCAGTACTTC CAWRSSWETQYF
- TRBJ1-2 TRBV29-1 - TGCAGCGTTGGGCATCTAATCTATGGCTACACCTTC CSVGHLIYGYTF
once TRBJ1-4 TRBV30 - TGTGCCTGGAGTGTAATAGGGGGAATGGATGAAAAACTGTTTTTT CAWSVIGGMDEKLFF
- TRBJ1-6 TRBV30 - TGTGCCTGGAGTCCAGCAGGCGGAGGGGATTCACCCCTCCACTTT CAWSPAGGGDSPLHF
- TRBJ1-6 TRBV2 - TGTGCCAGCACCCATGATACGGGCTTCCCCCACTTT CASTHDTGFPHF
few TRBJ2-7 TRBV4-1 - TGCGCCAGCAGCCACGAATCCGGGTCGTGGAGCTCCTACGAGCAGTACTTC CASSHESGSWSSYEQYF
- TRBJ2-5 TRBV5-1 - TGCGCCAGCAGCTTGAATCCAAGGGAGACCCAGTACTTC CASSLNPRETQYF
few TRBJ2-3 TRBV27 TRBD1 TGTGCCAGCAGTTTTCCCTCGACAGGGGCGAGCACAGATACGCAGTATTTT CASSFPSTGASTDTQYF
- TRBJ1-2 TRBV2 - TGTGCCAGCAGGGAAGAATATGGCTACACCTTC CASREEYGYTF
few TRBJ1-5 TRBV9 - TGTGCCAGCAGCGTAGCGCTAGAGCGGCCCCAGCATTTT CASSVALERPQHF
few TRBJ2-1 TRBV2 TRBD2 TGTGCCAGCGGAGCCGGGACTAGCGGGGGGGATGAGCAGTTCTTC CASGAGTSGGDEQFF
- TRBJ1-2 TRBV9 - TGTGCCAGCGCCACAACCGCTCGTGACTATGGCTACACCTTC CASATTARDYGYTF
- TRBJ1-1 TRBV30 TRBD1 TGTGCCTGGAGACGTACAGGGGGTCCTGAAGCTTTCTTT CAWRRTGGPEAFF
few TRBJ2-1 TRBV29-1 TRBD1 TGCAGCGTGAGGACAGGGTTCAATGAGCAGTTCTTC CSVRTGFNEQFF
few TRBJ2-7 TRBV2 - TGTGCCAGCAGAGGAGCGACCTACGAGCAGTACTTC CASRGATYEQYF
once TRBJ2-1 TRBV7-2 - TGTGCCAGCAGCTCGATGAGGGGAGAATCCTACAATGAGCAGTTCTTC CASSSMRGESYNEQFF
- TRBJ1-1 TRBV6-9 TRBD1 TGTGCCAGCAGTTATGGGCAGGGGGGGACTGAAGCTTTCTTT CASSYGQGGTEAFF
- TRBJ2-2 TRBV23-1 - TGCGCCGGAATTGACTCCGAAATGAGCACCGGGGAGCTGTTTTTT CAGIDSEMSTGELFF
once TRBJ1-5 TRBV6-5 - TGTGCCAGCAGTTTCGGCACAGGGTCGGGTCAGCCCCAGCATTTT CASSFGTGSGQPQHF
- TRBJ2-1 TRBV4-1 - TGCGCCAGCAGCCAAGGACACGGAGTAACCAATGAGCAGTTCTTC CASSQGHGVTNEQFF
- TRBJ1-2 TRBV29-1 - TGCAGCGGGGGGACACCTAACTATGGCTACACCTTC CSGGTPNYGYTF
few TRBJ2-3 TRBV7-2 TRBD2 TGTGCCAGCAGCTTATTTACTAGCGGGCTCGCAGGAGATACGCAGTATTTT CASSLFTSGLAGDTQYF
- TRBJ1-6 TRBV27 - TGTGCCAGCAGTTTCTCCGGGACACAAAATTCACCCCTCCACTTT CASSFSGTQNSPLHF
- TRBJ1-1 TRBV5-1 - TGCGCCAGCAGCTTGGAGTCAACAGGGTGGGCTTTCTTT CASSLESTGWAFF
few TRBJ1-2 TRBV2 TRBD1 TGTGCCAGCAGTGGGGACAGGGGAGGAAACACCTTC CASSGDRGGNTF
- TRBJ1-1 TRBV30 - TGTGCCCCGTGGTCAGAAGAGGCTTTCTTT CAPWSEEAFF
few TRBJ1-2 TRBV11-1 - TGTGCCAGCAGCACAGAGGGCCATGGCTATGGCTACACCTTC CASSTEGHGYGYTF
many TRBJ2-3 TRBV6-5 TRBD2 TGTGCCAGCACCTTAAGCGGGGGGCATGGAGATACGCAGTATTTT CASTLSGGHGDTQYF
- TRBJ2-7 TRBV29-1 - TGCAGCGTACAACTTCGGAGGGCAGCTTACGACGAGCAGTACTTC CSVQLRRAAYDEQYF
- TRBJ1-2 TRBV2 - TGTGCCAGCAGTGAAGAGTACAACTATGGCTACACCTTC CASSEEYNYGYTF
- TRBJ1-1 TRBV29-1 TRBD1 TGCAGCGTCCCGGACAGGGGAGTTGGTCCTGAAGCTTTCTTT CSVPDRGVGPEAFF
- TRBJ2-3 TRBV27 TRBD2 TGTGCCAGCAGGACCGTTACTAGCGGGAGGAACACAGATACGCAGTATTTT CASRTVTSGRNTDTQYF
- TRBJ2-1 TRBV29-1 - TGCAGCGTGGGAGTAGCGGCGTCCTACAATGAGCAGTTCTTC CSVGVAASYNEQFF